This T cell receptor (beta chain) was retrieved from a study of Tregs in tolerant kidney transplant recipients. Study results and caveats: The small number of patients limits these findings pending further validation.

This table comes from immunoSEQ multiplex PCR, and its TCRdb copy is limited to in-frame clones, with some not included. The table records just under 65,000 clones, around 98% of them present only once. The germline CDR1 and CDR2 sequences are SEHNR and FQNEAQ (reference sequence). The CDR3 covers 16 residues. Between the trimmed V and J ends, which lost 1 base and 4 bases, there was a span of 16 bases. As to this clone: As yet, its antigen is unknown.

Sequencing was performed on Tregs from blood, taken before the transplant. This clonotype originated in a human donor who received a combined kidney and bone marrow transplant. This rearrangement joins TRBV7-9 to TRBJ1-2; D is ambiguous. The CDR3 nucleotides are TGTGCCAGCAGCTTAGTTCGCGGGGTATTTATCTATGGCTACACCTTC. Its translation: CASSLVRGVFIYGYTF.